This T cell receptor (beta chain) was found in a study of cytomegalovirus exposure and HLA in healthy donors. Study findings and constraints: Rarity held for most TCR sequences, but there were some public TCRs that occurred in many donors.

The PCR employed 60 Vbeta primers together with 13 Jbeta primers. Produced via immunoSEQ multiplex PCR; TCRdb's table is partial and in-frame only. Of about 97,000 clones listed, 63% are singletons. Germline trimming cut 4 bases from V and 9 bases from J; bases unmatched to any gene: 14. The CDR3 has 16 amino acids. Per germline, CDR1 SEHNR and CDR2 FQNEAQ (reference sequence). This clone came up a few times. Its cognate antigen is unknown. The receptor was isolated from a human donor in good health. The chain couples TRBV7-9 to TRBJ2-1, with 8 nucleotides matching TRBD2. The sample was PBMCs. The CDR3 DNA reads as TGTGCCAGCAGCTCCTCGATTAGCGGGATGACGGTTGAGCAGTTCTTC. Protein: CASSSSISGMTVEQFF.